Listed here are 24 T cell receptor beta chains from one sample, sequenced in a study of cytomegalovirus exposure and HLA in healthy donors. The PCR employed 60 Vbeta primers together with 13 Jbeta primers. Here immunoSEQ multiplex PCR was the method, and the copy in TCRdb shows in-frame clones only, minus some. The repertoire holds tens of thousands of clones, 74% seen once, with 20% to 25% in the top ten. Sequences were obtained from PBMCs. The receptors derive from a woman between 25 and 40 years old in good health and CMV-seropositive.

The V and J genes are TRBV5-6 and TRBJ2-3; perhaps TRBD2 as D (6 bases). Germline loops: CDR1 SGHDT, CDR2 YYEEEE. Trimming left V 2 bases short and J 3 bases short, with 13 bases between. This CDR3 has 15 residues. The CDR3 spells CASSLGSGSTDTQYF. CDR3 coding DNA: TGTGCCAGCAGCTTAGGTAGCGGTAGTACAGATACGCAGTATTTT.

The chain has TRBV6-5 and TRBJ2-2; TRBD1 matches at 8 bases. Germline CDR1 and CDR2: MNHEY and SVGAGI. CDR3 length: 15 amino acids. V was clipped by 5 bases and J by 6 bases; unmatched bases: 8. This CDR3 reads CASSRQGAAPGELFF. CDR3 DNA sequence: TGTGCCAGCAGTCGCCAGGGGGCGGCCCCCGGGGAGCTGTTTTTT.

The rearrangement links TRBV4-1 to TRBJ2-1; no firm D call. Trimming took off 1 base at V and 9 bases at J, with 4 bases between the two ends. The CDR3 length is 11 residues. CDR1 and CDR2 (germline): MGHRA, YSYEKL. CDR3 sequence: CASSQAREQFF. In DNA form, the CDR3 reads TGCGCCAGCAGCCAAGCCCGTGAGCAGTTCTTC.

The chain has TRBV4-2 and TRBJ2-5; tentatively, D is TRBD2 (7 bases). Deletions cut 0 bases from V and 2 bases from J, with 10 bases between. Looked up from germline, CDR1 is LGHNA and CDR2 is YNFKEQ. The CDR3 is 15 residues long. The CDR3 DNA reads TGTGCCAGCAGCCAAGATAGGGGGGGACAAGAGACCCAGTACTTC. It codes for CASSQDRGGQETQYF.

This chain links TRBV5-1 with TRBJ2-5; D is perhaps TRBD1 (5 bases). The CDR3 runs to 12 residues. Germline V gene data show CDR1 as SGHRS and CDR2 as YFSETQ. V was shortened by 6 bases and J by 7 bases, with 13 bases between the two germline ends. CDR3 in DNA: TGCGCCAGCATTGGTCTTCAGGGGACCCAGTACTTC. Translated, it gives CASIGLQGTQYF.

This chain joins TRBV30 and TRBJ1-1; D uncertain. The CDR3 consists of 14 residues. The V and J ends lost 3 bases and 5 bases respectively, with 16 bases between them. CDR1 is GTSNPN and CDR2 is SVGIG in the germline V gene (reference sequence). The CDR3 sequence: CAWRPEEGWTEAFF. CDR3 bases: TGTGCCTGGAGGCCCGAGGAGGGTTGGACTGAAGCTTTCTTT.

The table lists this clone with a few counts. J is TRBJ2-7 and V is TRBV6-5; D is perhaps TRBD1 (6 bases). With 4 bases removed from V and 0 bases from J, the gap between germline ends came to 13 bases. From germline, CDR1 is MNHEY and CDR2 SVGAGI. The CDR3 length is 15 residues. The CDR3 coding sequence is TGTGCCAGCAGTTTTACAGGGTCTGGCTCCTACGAGCAGTACTTC. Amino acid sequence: CASSFTGSGSYEQYF.

The CDR3 loop reads CASSPTGTRTLEQYF. CDR3 nucleotide sequence: TGTGCCAGCAGTCCTACCGGGACTAGAACCCTCGAGCAGTACTTC. The chain has TRBV6-5 and TRBJ2-7; 8 bases line up with TRBD2. The ends lost 5 bases at V and 6 bases at J; junction bases unmatched: 12. This CDR3 spans 15 amino acids. Per germline, CDR1 MNHEY and CDR2 SVGAGI.

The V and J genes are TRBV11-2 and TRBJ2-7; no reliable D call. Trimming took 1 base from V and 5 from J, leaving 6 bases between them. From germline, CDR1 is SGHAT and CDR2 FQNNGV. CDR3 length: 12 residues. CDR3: CASSLAGDEQYF. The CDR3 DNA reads TGTGCCAGCAGCTTAGCGGGTGACGAGCAGTACTTC.

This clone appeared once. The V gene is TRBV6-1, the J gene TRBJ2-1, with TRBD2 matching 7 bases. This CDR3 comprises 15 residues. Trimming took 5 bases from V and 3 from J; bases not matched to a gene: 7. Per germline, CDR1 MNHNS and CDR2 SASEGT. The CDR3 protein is CASSPGLVSYNEQFF. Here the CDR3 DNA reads TGTGCCAGCAGTCCCGGACTAGTAAGCTACAATGAGCAGTTCTTC.

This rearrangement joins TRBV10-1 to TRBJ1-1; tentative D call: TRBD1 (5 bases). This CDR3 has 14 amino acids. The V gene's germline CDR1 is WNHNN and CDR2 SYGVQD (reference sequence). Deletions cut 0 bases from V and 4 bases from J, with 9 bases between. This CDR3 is CASSESRGGTEAFF. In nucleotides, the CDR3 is TGCGCCAGCAGTGAGTCGAGGGGAGGCACTGAAGCTTTCTTT.

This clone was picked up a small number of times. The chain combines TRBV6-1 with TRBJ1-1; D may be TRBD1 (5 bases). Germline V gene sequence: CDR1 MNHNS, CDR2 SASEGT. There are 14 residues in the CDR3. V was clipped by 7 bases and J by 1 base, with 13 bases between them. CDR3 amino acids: CASNGGNANTEAFF. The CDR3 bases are TGTGCCAGCAATGGGGGGAATGCGAACACTGAAGCTTTCTTT.

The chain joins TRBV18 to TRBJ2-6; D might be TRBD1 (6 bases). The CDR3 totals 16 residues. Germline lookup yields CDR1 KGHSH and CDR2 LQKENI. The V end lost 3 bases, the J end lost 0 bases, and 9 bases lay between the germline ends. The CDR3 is CASSPDRISGANVLTF. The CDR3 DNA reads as TGTGCCAGCTCACCTGACAGGATCTCTGGGGCCAACGTCCTGACTTTC.

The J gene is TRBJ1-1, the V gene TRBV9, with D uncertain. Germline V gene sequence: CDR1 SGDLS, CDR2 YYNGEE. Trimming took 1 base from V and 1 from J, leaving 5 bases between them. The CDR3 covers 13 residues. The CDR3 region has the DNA TGTGCCAGCAGCGTAAAGCCGAACACTGAAGCTTTCTTT. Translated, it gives CASSVKPNTEAFF.

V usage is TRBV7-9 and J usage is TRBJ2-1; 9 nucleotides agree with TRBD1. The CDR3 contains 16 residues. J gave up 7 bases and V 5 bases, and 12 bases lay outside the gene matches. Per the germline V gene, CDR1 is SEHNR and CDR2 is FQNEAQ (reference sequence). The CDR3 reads CASSPHGGTGRNEQFF. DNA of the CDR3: TGTGCCAGCAGCCCACATGGTGGGACAGGGCGGAATGAGCAGTTCTTC.

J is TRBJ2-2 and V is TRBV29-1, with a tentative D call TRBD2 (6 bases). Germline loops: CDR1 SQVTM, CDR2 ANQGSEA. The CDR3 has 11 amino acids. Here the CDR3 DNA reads TGCGAGCGGGCTAACACCGGGGAGCTGTTTTTT. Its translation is CERANTGELFF.

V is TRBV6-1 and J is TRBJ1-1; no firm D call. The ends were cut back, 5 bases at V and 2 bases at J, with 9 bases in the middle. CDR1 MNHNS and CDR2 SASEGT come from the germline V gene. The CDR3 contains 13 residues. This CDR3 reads CASSKYTNTEAFF. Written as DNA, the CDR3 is TGTGCCAGCAGTAAATACACCAACACTGAAGCTTTCTTT.

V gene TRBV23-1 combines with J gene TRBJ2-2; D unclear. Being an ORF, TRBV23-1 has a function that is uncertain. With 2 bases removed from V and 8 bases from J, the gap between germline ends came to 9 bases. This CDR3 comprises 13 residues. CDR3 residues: CASSQLRRGELFF. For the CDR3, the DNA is TGCGCCAGCAGTCAACTTAGGCGGGGGGAGCTGTTTTTT.

CDR3 coding DNA: TGCGCCAGCAGCCAAGATTTAGCGGCCCGGCGGGGAGATACGCAGTATTTT. Translated: CASSQDLAARRGDTQYF. The genes are TRBV4-3 and TRBJ2-3, with D perhaps matching TRBD2 (6 bases). Germline loops: CDR1 LGHNA, CDR2 YSLEER. CDR3 length equals 17 residues. Trimming took 0 bases from V and 5 from J, leaving 18 bases between them.

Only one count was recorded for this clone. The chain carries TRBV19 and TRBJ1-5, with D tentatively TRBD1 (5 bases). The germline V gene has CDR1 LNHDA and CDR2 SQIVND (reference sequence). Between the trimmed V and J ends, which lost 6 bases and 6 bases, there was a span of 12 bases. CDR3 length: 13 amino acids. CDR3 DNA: TGTGCCAGTAGCCTGCAGGGATTTCAGCCCCAGCATTTT. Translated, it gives CASSLQGFQPQHF.

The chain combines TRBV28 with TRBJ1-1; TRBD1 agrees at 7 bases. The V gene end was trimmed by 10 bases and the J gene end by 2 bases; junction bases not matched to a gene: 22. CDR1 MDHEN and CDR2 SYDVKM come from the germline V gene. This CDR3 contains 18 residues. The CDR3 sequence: CATLTPDRAVQANTEAFF. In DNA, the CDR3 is TGTGCCACCCTAACACCTGACAGGGCAGTCCAGGCAAACACTGAAGCTTTCTTT.

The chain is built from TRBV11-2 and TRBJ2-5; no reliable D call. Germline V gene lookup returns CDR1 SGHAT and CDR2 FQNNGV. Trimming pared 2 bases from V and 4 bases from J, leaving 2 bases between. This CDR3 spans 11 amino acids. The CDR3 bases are TGTGCCAGCAGCTTACGAGAGACCCAGTACTTC. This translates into CASSLRETQYF.

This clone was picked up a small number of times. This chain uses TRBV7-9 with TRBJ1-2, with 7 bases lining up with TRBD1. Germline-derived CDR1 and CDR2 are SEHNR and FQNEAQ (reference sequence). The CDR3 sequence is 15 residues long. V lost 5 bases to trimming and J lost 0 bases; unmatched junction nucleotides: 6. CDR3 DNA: TGTGCCAGCAGCCCCCTGGGACAGTCTAACTATGGCTACACCTTC. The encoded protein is CASSPLGQSNYGYTF.

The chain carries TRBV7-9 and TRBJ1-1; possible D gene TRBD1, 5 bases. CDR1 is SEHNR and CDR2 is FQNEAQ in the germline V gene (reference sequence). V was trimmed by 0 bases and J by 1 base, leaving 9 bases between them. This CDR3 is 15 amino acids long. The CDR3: CASSLAQGTNTEAFF. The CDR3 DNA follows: TGTGCCAGCAGCTTAGCGCAGGGAACGAACACTGAAGCTTTCTTT. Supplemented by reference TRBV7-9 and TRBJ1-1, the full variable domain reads DTGVSQNPRHKITKRGQNVTFRCDPISEHNRLYWYRQTLGQGPEFLTYFQNEAQLEKSRLLSDRFSAERPKGSFSTLEIQRTEQGDSAMYLCASSLAQGTNTEAFFGQGTRLTVV.